The 27 T cell receptor beta chains listed next were all sequenced from one sample in a study of OX40 agonist ivuxolimab in advanced cancers. Repertoires were generated with immunoSEQ multiplex PCR, while TCRdb's copy carries only in-frame clones and drops some. The table lists roughly 48,000 clones, 85% to 90% of them singletons. Source: CD4+ or CD8+ T cells sorted from blood, taken in a trial of the OX40 agonist ivuxolimab. Receptors originate from an adult with an advanced solid tumor such as melanoma, head and neck, liver or kidney cancer.

This rearrangement joins TRBV19 to TRBJ1-5, with TRBD1 matching 10 bases. In germline, CDR1 is LNHDA, CDR2 SQIVND (reference sequence). CDR3 length: 14 residues. V lost 6 bases to trimming and J lost 9 bases; unmatched junction nucleotides: 8. CDR3 nucleotides: TGTGCCAGTAGCTCGACAGGGGGCAAGGGGCCCCAGCATTTT. Residues: CASSSTGGKGPQHF.

The chain is built from TRBV10-3 and TRBJ1-4; no clear D gene. The V and J ends lost 4 bases and 10 bases respectively, with 10 bases between them. Germline V lookup: CDR1 ENHRY, CDR2 SYGVKD. This CDR3 is 12 amino acids long. The CDR3 DNA reads TGTGCCATCAGTGCTGGGGTTGGAAAACTGTTTTTT. This sequence encodes CAISAGVGKLFF.

The chain combines TRBV18 with TRBJ2-1; 11 bases map to TRBD2. V shed 0 bases, J shed 5 bases, and the junction held 3 bases outside the gene matches. CDR3 length: 16 amino acids. Germline V lookup: CDR1 KGHSH, CDR2 LQKENI. The CDR3 is CASSPPIAGGNNEQFF. CDR3 DNA sequence: TGTGCCAGCTCACCACCGATAGCGGGGGGGAACAATGAGCAGTTCTTC.

The V call is TRBV21-1, the J call TRBJ1-2; the DNA was not used to check the table's D call, TRBD1. TRBV21-1 is labeled a pseudogene. CDR3 length equals 14 residues. The CDR3 coding sequence is TGTGCCAGCAGCAAATTCCAGGGCAACTATGGCTACACCTTC. Translating gives CASSKFQGNYGYTF.

The V and J genes are TRBV23-1 and TRBJ1-2; D is unclear. TRBV23-1 is sorted into the ORF group, with uncertain function. This CDR3 contains 15 residues. V lost 4 bases, J lost 6 bases, and 18 bases lay in between. The chain's CDR3 is CASSLNIDLSHGYTF. DNA of the CDR3: TGCGCCAGCAGTCTCAACATCGATTTATCCCATGGCTACACCTTC.

V is TRBV6-1 and J is TRBJ1-6; D remains unclear. The CDR3 spans 12 residues. Trimming took off 7 bases at V and 10 bases at J, with 11 bases between the two ends. Germline values: CDR1 MNHNS, CDR2 SASEGT. CDR3 amino acids: CASIQRGSPLHF. CDR3 DNA sequence: TGTGCCAGCATCCAACGGGGATCACCCCTCCACTTT.

The rearrangement links TRBV5-1 to TRBJ1-2, with TRBD1 identical over 10 bases. Germline assignment: CDR1 SGHRS and CDR2 YFSETQ. The CDR3 contains 15 residues. The V segment lost 4 bases and the J segment 8 bases; nucleotides outside the gene matches: 11. The CDR3 spells CASSPGQGTFVGYTF. CDR3 nucleotides: TGCGCCAGCAGCCCGGGACAGGGGACATTTGTAGGCTACACCTTC.

V gene TRBV28 combines with J gene TRBJ2-1; maybe TRBD1 (7 bases). From germline, CDR1 is MDHEN and CDR2 SYDVKM. This CDR3 region has 14 residues. The V gene lost 7 bases and the J gene lost 2 bases, with 12 bases spanning the gap. CDR3 amino acids: CASNQGGPYNEQFF. The CDR3, as DNA: TGTGCCAGCAACCAGGGGGGCCCCTACAATGAGCAGTTCTTC.

This clone has more than one count but fewer than ten. The gene calls are TRBV7-1 and TRBJ1-1, with D maybe TRBD1 (5 bases). TRBV7-1 is assigned to the ORF class and has an uncertain function. This CDR3 has 15 amino acids. V shed 4 bases and J shed 1 base, with 13 bases lying between them. CDR3 coding DNA: TGTGCCAGCAGCTTAGGCGGGACGGAGAACACTGAAGCTTTCTTT. This sequence encodes CASSLGGTENTEAFF.

V and J are TRBV6-5 and TRBJ1-2; unclear D gene. The length of the CDR3 is 14 residues. V lost 5 bases, J lost 4 bases, and 14 bases lay in between. Germline V lookup: CDR1 MNHEY, CDR2 SVGAGI. The CDR3 protein is CASSKGWETYGYTF. As DNA, the CDR3 is TGTGCCAGCAGTAAAGGGTGGGAGACCTATGGCTACACCTTC.

This chain connects TRBV5-1 to TRBJ2-1, with 8 bases matching TRBD2. The V gene end was trimmed by 0 bases and the J gene end by 8 bases; junction bases not matched to a gene: 7. The CDR3 length is 15 residues. Germline assignment: CDR1 SGHRS and CDR2 YFSETQ. CDR3 nucleotide sequence: TGCGCCAGCAGCTTGGTGGCTAGCGGGTGGGATGAGCAGTTCTTC. Protein: CASSLVASGWDEQFF.

This chain uses TRBV10-3 with TRBJ2-6; maybe TRBD1 (6 bases). There are 14 residues in the CDR3. Germline values: CDR1 ENHRY, CDR2 SYGVKD. V dropped 8 bases and J dropped 4 bases, with 12 bases sitting between them. The CDR3 is CAIEGGIGANVLTF. CDR3 coding DNA: TGTGCCATCGAAGGGGGTATAGGGGCCAACGTCCTGACTTTC.

The chain recombines TRBV5-8 with TRBJ2-1; 8 nucleotides match TRBD1. The V segment lost 7 bases and the J segment 4 bases; nucleotides outside the gene matches: 13. The germline gives CDR1 SGHTS, CDR2 YDEGEE. The CDR3 has 16 amino acids. The CDR3: CASVKEEDRVYNEQFF. CDR3 sequence (DNA): TGTGCCAGCGTCAAGGAGGAGGACAGGGTGTACAATGAGCAGTTCTTC.

CDR3: CSVSDTYSGEQFF. The CDR3 DNA reads as TGCAGCGTGTCGGACACCTATAGCGGTGAGCAGTTCTTC. This chain links TRBV29-1 with TRBJ2-1; D is perhaps TRBD2 (6 bases). Between the trimmed V and J ends, which lost 6 bases and 9 bases, there was a span of 18 bases. Germline lookup yields CDR1 SQVTM and CDR2 ANQGSEA. There are 13 residues in the CDR3.

A note on this clone: Other DNA sequences in the same sample also yield this CDR3. The CDR3 reads CASSLQGYGYTF. DNA of the CDR3: TGTGCCAGCAGTTTACAAGGCTATGGCTACACCTTC. The chain carries TRBV27 and TRBJ1-2; D ambiguous. Trimming shortened V by 2 bases and J by 4 bases, and 5 bases separated the two germline ends. This CDR3 is 12 amino acids long. Germline V gene sequence: CDR1 MNHEY, CDR2 SMNVEV (reference sequence).

This rearrangement joins TRBV6-5 to TRBJ1-4; no definite D call. Deletions cut 6 bases from V and 3 bases from J, with 14 bases between. The germline CDR1 and CDR2 sequences are MNHEY and SVGAGI. The CDR3 extends over 15 amino acids. CDR3 residues: CASSLVGLPNEKLFF. In nucleotides, the CDR3 is TGTGCCAGCAGCCTAGTAGGGCTGCCTAATGAAAAACTGTTTTTT.

The chain couples TRBV11-3 to TRBJ2-7; tentatively, D is TRBD2 (6 bases). The germline V gene has CDR1 SGHNT and CDR2 YENEEA. The CDR3 length is 12 residues. V lost 6 bases to trimming and J lost 8 bases, with 14 bases between them. As DNA, the CDR3 is TGTGCCAGCAGGGCAACTAGCTGCAAGCAGTACTTC. Translating it yields CASRATSCKQYF.

This chain connects TRBV6-5 to TRBJ1-2, with D perhaps TRBD1 (6 bases). Germline loops: CDR1 MNHEY, CDR2 SVGAGI. This CDR3 contains 14 residues. Trimming stripped 5 bases from V and 1 base from J, with 11 bases between. The CDR3 region is CASSQGRGNYGYTF. The CDR3 DNA follows: TGTGCCAGCAGTCAGGGGAGGGGTAACTATGGCTACACCTTC.

The J gene is TRBJ2-7, the V gene TRBV6-5; D is unresolved. Trimming removed 6 bases at V and 0 bases at J, with 9 bases between. The CDR3 loop spans 13 amino acids. Per the germline V gene, CDR1 is MNHEY and CDR2 is SVGAGI. This chain's CDR3 is CASSQTPSYEQYF. The CDR3 DNA reads as TGTGCCAGCAGCCAGACACCCTCCTACGAGCAGTACTTC.

The rearrangement joins TRBV19 to TRBJ1-1, with a possible D match to TRBD1 (6 bases). The CDR3 contains 14 residues. CDR1 is LNHDA and CDR2 is SQIVND in the germline V gene (reference sequence). The V and J ends lost 11 bases and 0 bases respectively, with 16 bases between them. The CDR3 bases are TGTGCCTCGGCCACAGGGTCCATGAACACTGAAGCTTTCTTT. This gives the protein CASATGSMNTEAFF.

The genes are TRBV14 and TRBJ1-4, with TRBD1 identical over 7 bases. The V gene's germline CDR1 is SGHDN and CDR2 FVKESK. The CDR3 runs 16 residues. The junction had 7 bases not matched to a gene; V was cut back by 4 bases and J by 2 bases. The CDR3 DNA sequence: TGTGCCAGCAGCCTGCTTGGGACAGCTACTAATGAAAAACTGTTTTTT. Its translation is CASSLLGTATNEKLFF.

CDR3 nucleotides: TGTGCCAGCAGTCCCCTCCTCGTAAACACTGAAGCTTTCTTT. The encoded protein is CASSPLLVNTEAFF. This chain links TRBV27 with TRBJ1-1, with D hard to call. The germline CDR1 and CDR2 sequences are MNHEY and SMNVEV (reference sequence). Trimming removed 5 bases at V and 2 bases at J, with 12 bases between. This CDR3 has 14 residues.

V usage is TRBV6-5 and J usage is TRBJ1-3; D is unresolved. The CDR3 runs to 15 residues. CDR1 is MNHEY and CDR2 is SVGAGI in the germline V gene. V was trimmed by 6 bases and J by 1 base, leaving 13 bases between them. The CDR3 loop is CASSSYGLSGNTIYF. The CDR3, as DNA: TGTGCCAGCAGCTCCTACGGATTGTCTGGAAACACCATATATTTT.

The chain is built from TRBV6-5 and TRBJ1-1, with 7 bases identical to TRBD1. The junction had 8 bases not matched to a gene; V was cut back by 4 bases and J by 0 bases. CDR1 is MNHEY and CDR2 is SVGAGI in the germline V gene. The CDR3 covers 16 residues. The CDR3 DNA reads as TGTGCCAGCAGTTCCGGGACAGCTATCATGAACACTGAAGCTTTCTTT. It is translated as CASSSGTAIMNTEAFF.

The chain uses TRBV18 and TRBJ1-2; D not certain. The CDR3 spans 12 residues. Trimming removed 3 bases at V and 7 bases at J, with 9 bases between. Germline lookup yields CDR1 KGHSH and CDR2 LQKENI. The CDR3: CASSPEPFGYTF. In DNA, the CDR3 is TGTGCCAGCTCACCGGAGCCTTTTGGCTACACCTTC.

This chain joins TRBV7-9 and TRBJ2-7; a possible D gene is TRBD1 (5 bases). Trimming removed 5 bases at V and 6 bases at J, with 14 bases between. Germline-derived CDR1 and CDR2 are SEHNR and FQNEAQ (reference sequence). The CDR3 has 13 amino acids. Written as DNA, the CDR3 is TGTGCCAGCAGCCCAGACCAGGGATCCGAGCAGTACTTC. Its protein product is CASSPDQGSEQYF.

The V and J genes are TRBV5-1 and TRBJ2-7; TRBD2 aligns across 10 bases. The V gene's germline CDR1 is SGHRS and CDR2 YFSETQ. This CDR3 has 16 residues. The V and J ends lost 4 bases and 2 bases, in that order; junction bases with no gene match: 9. The CDR3 protein is CASSRSGTSVPYEQYF. The CDR3 DNA is TGCGCCAGCAGCAGATCCGGGACTAGCGTCCCCTACGAGCAGTACTTC.